What follows describes a single T cell receptor beta chain. The antigen it recognizes is unknown. No base qualities exist here, and no much larger clone lies one base off it. Libraries were built with the immunoSEQ multiplex PCR assay. For the multiplex PCR, a mixture combining 60 forward primers for TCR Vbeta segments and 13 reverse primers for TCR Jbeta segments was used. The CDR3 region of rearranged TCR beta genes was amplified from genomic DNA with a multiplex PCR assay. Amplified TCR beta libraries were sequenced as 87-base-pair reads on the Illumina HiSeq System. Turning to the authors' computational methods: Across the 600 to 700 repertoires, a later analysis counted 75 million to 90 million unique TCR beta chains, roughly 11 million of which were shared by at least two donors. To remove PCR and sequencing errors, raw reads were error-corrected and collapsed into unique sequences using a nearest-neighbor algorithm that merged closely related sequences. Alignment of CDR3 sequences to IMGT reference sequences was used to assign V, D and J gene segments. For a sequence to be retained, a match of at least six nucleotides was required to both a V gene segment and a J gene segment. Rearrangements were called productive when the CDR3 lacked stop codons and stayed in frame with V and J; all others were non-productive. CDR3 was defined by IMGT convention, running from the second conserved V-encoded cysteine to the conserved J-encoded phenylalanine. In an earlier analysis of approximately 500 of the donors, sequences lacking an unambiguous match to a single V gene segment were excluded. In an earlier analysis of several hundred of the donors, V segments were called functional above 56.7% productive rearrangements and were called segregating when the between-donor standard deviation exceeded 5%. A statistical classification framework was built to diagnose cytomegalovirus status from the catalog of TCR beta chain sequences. In a later analysis, TCR nucleotide sequences were compared against IMGT/GENE-DB human TR gene sequences so that V and J genes could be assigned. Using the TCRdist pipeline, a later analysis assigned CDR3 sequences along with most-parsimonious VDJ recombination scenarios. In a later analysis, every TCR beta chain was defined by the combination of its CDR3 amino acid sequence and its V-gene family, and reads without a unique V-gene family were dropped. To address suspected cross-contamination and a sequencing artifact, a later analysis removed several hundred highly shared, low-generation-probability nucleotide sequences. A later analysis calculated a clonal expansion index for each public chain from normalized within-repertoire ranks of inferred template counts. Generation probabilities in a later analysis came from a VDJ recombination model fitted to out-of-frame rearrangements, and those results were checked against IGoR. Hypergeometric tests were used in a later analysis to score TCR-TCR, TCR-HLA and TCR-CMV co-occurrence, with a repertoire-size bias correction applied to the TCR pairs. In a later analysis, false discovery rates were estimated by permuting HLA or CMV assignments 20 times. A later analysis grouped co-occurring TCRs with DBSCAN, adding TCRdist sequence similarity when clustering within HLA-allele-positive subsets. Repertoires with fewer than 30,000 or more than 120,000 public chains were left out of co-occurrence clustering, as were five repertoires with anomalous nucleotide sharing. Drawn from immuneACCESS, this table holds only the in-frame rearrangements with V and J called that TCRdb kept. Clones are partly lost; checked studies trace under half to an unresolved V gene and leave the rest unexplained. That table gives V, J and clone size, and the DNA gave D and trimming. In this sample the table shows around 120,000 clones, over 75% of which occur a single time. The top ten constitute roughly 3.5% of the sample.

In total, 666 healthy bone marrow donors made up the cohort. Cohort members were all nominally healthy when sampled, although unrecorded immune exposures were likely present. Of the 690 or so cohort members, approximately 300 had positive CMV serostatus and about 360 had negative CMV serostatus, and CMV serostatus was not recorded for the donor. A peripheral blood sample was collected from each donor, and TCR beta sequencing was performed on peripheral blood mononuclear cells. Genomic DNA was extracted from the blood cell samples with the Qiagen DNeasy Blood Extraction Kit. This sample was included in a study of cytomegalovirus exposure and HLA in healthy donors (dated by TCRdb to about 2017). Study-wide context: An earlier analysis of some 550 of the donors reported about 250 Gb of sequence data and around 110 million unique TCR beta sequences from approximately 180 million T cells. Around 330 gigabases of sequencing data and around 80 million unique TCR sequences made up an early release that covered approximately 620 HLA-typed donors. The genetic ancestry cluster associated with self-reported Caucasian donors included roughly four fifths of the roughly 380 genotyped donors. The aim of the study was to test whether cataloging public T cell receptors could identify signatures of past pathogen exposure. The study profiled the T cell repertoires of 666 subjects by immunosequencing and related them to cytomegalovirus serostatus. In addition to the first cohort of approximately 670 subjects, a separate validation cohort of 100 to 150 different subjects was used. To predict cytomegalovirus infection status, the study brought together high-throughput TCR immunosequencing, statistical association of individual TCRs with disease status, and machine learning. To study patterns of TCR occurrence, a later analysis re-analyzed previously published TCR beta repertoires from more than 550 donors and added high-resolution HLA genotyping. Rather than drawing on any new phenotypic data, the later analysis identified candidate immune exposures from TCR beta sequences and the way those sequences occurred across donors. In an earlier analysis of around 540 of the donors, high-throughput TCR beta sequencing was used to judge whether each TCR beta V gene segment behaved as functional or pseudogenic. Donor age, sex, ethnicity and CMV serostatus were compiled together with the repertoire data. In a later genetic analysis, genome-wide SNP genotypes for about three fifths of the roughly 670 donors were used, and that subset was treated as a discovery cohort. Every discovery cohort repertoire had been produced on one sequencing platform. HLA typing included class I and class II loci at four-digit resolution. The number of typed donors differed by locus: about 629-630 for A, B, C, DRB1 and DQB1; approximately 520 for DQA1; 606 for DPA1; and around 470 for DPB1. Because of strong linkage in the cohort, roughly five DR-DQ haplotypes were treated as single units for association and clustering. On average, roughly 250,000 unique TCR beta nucleotide sequences were sequenced per donor among 350 to 400 genotyped donors of the cohort, with roughly 18% of those sequences being non-productive. Paper-wide results and their limitations: Most TCR sequences were observed very rarely across donors, whereas some public TCRs were present in many individuals. A further reported finding was that TCR beta sequences accurately predicted the HLA-A and HLA-B alleles for most subjects in the first cohort. The authors suggested that the approach could potentially be generalized to other disease states and immunological phenotypes. Cytomegalovirus status was reported to be diagnosed by the classifier with high specificity and sensitivity in both the original and validation cohorts. HLA typing was unavailable for some donors at each locus, so association tests used only the typed subset. Only TCR beta chains were sequenced in this cohort, and the absence of alpha or paired-chain data limited detectable features. When HLA alleles, especially DR and DQ, strongly co-occurred, attributing TCR associations to individual alleles was difficult. Broadly in line with IMGT annotations, most TCR beta V segments showed up in productive rearrangements about 87% or about 30% of the time in an earlier analysis of 587 of the donors. A later analysis found that TCR association rates varied across HLA loci, with DRB1 alleles showing the most associated TCRs and HLA-C alleles the fewest. Three of the identified cytomegalovirus-associated TCR beta chains were confirmed in vitro to be specific for cytomegalovirus antigens. A later analysis associated about 17,000 TCR beta sequences with specific HLA alleles at a false discovery rate of 0.05. Correlated functional status among segregating V segments might reflect linkage disequilibrium, but an unknown experimental factor could not be ruled out. Because the 87-base-pair reads could not distinguish some IMGT-functional V segments, including TRBV6-2 and TRBV6-3, those segments were excluded. In a later analysis, most CMV-associated TCR beta chains were found to appear HLA-restricted, with HLA associations seemingly driven largely by CMV exposure. Because counts were too low, more than 15 rarely observed V segments, including chromosome 9 orphons, were left out of the earlier analysis of 587 of the donors. In a later analysis, several top co-occurrence clusters were reported to appear linked to parvovirus B19, influenza, CMV and Epstein-Barr virus. In a later analysis, HLA-associated TCR beta chains were found to be more clonally expanded and to have lower generation probabilities than equally common non-associated chains. According to a later genetic analysis, donors in an Asian-associated ancestry cluster had fewer N-insertions in productive TCRs than the approximately 690-donor mean. The study gave a list of about 160 TCR beta chains associated with cytomegalovirus. Roughly uniform sequencing depth across donors was assumed in presence/absence analyses, although this assumption may not hold. The sequencing pipeline was judged likely to have produced a cluster of highly shared sequence variants as a technical artifact. A later genetic analysis associated a missense DCLRE1C variant with V-gene and J-gene trimming of TCR beta chains, and an independent cohort replicated the association. The only immune exposure information available for the cohort was CMV serostatus.

The CDR3 numbers 16 residues from cysteine through phenylalanine. This entry keeps only the CDR3 DNA: 48 bases, framed from base 1. Via the germline V gene (reference sequence), CDR1 is SEHNR and CDR2 FQNEAQ. V and J lose 1 base and 2 bases, and a span of 12 bases separates them. Recombination connected TRBV7-9 to TRBJ2-1; D gene: possibly TRBD2, on 5 matching bases. The TCR sequence derives from a human donor in good health. Material: PBMCs. The CDR3 protein is CASSLGPGETYNEQFF. The DNA sequence is TGTGCCAGCAGCTTAGGCCCCGGGGAGACCTACAATGAGCAGTTCTTC.